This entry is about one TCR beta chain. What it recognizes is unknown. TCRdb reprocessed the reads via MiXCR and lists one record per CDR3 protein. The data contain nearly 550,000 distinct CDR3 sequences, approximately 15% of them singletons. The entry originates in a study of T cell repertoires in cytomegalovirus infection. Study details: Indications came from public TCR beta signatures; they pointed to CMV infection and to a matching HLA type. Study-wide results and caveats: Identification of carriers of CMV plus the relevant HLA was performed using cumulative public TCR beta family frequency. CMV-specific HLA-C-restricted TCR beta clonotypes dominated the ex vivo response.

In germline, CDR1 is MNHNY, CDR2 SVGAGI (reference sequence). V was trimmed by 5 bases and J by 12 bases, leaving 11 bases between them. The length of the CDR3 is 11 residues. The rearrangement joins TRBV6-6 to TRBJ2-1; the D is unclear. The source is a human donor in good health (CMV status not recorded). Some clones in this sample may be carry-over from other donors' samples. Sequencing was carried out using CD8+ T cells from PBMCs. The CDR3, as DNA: TGTGCCAGCAGTGATTTAGGGATGCAGTTCTTC. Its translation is CASSDLGMQFF.